The following is a T cell receptor (beta chain) sequence with its context. CDR1 and CDR2 from the germline V gene are SGHDN and FVKESK. V was cut by 5 bases and J by 4 bases, with 8 bases left in between. The CDR3 has 12 amino acids. This specimen comes from a study of blood T cell repertoires in COVID-19. Study overall: Sites across the United States, Italy and Spain contributed samples from acute and convalescent COVID-19. PBMCs, B-cell-depleted T cells, or T cells were the source of the cDNA or gDNA that made up the material.

The authors' processing: By means of reference gene primer amplification, nucleated cell counts were estimated. Profiled with immunoSEQ multiplex PCR; TCRdb holds only in-frame clones, not every one. V, J and clone size reflect that table, while D and trimming were determined from the DNA. Found here are some 100,000 clones, roughly 90% of them singletons; the top ten hold 0.97%. This TCR was sampled from a man aged 55 to 69 with acute or convalescent COVID-19. The chain uses TRBV14 and TRBJ1-1; D gene unclear. Input material: peripheral blood. CDR3 protein: CASSTRSTEAFF. CDR3 coding DNA: TGTGCCAGCAGCACCCGGAGCACTGAAGCTTTCTTT.